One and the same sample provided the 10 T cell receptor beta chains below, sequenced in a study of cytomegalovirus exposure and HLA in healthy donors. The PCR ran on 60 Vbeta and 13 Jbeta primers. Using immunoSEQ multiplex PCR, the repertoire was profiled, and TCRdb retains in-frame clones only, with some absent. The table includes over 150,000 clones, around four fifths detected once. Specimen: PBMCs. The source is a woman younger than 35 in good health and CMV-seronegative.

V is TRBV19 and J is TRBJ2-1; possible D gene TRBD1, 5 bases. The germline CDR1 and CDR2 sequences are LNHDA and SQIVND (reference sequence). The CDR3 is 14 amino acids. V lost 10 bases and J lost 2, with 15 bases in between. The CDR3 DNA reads TGTGCCACCAAGGGGCAGATTGCCTACAATGAGCAGTTCTTC. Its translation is CATKGQIAYNEQFF.

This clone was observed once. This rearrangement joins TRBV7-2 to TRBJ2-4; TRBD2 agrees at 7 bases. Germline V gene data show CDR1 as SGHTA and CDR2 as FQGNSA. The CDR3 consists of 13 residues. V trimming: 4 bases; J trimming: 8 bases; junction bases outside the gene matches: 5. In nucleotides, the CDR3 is TGTGCCAGCAGCTGGACTAGAAGAGACATTCAGTACTTC. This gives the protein CASSWTRRDIQYF.

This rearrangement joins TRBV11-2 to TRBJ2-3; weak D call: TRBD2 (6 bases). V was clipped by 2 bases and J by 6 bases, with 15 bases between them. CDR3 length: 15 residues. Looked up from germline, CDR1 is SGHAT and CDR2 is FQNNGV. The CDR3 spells CASSLRDWTKDTQYF. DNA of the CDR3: TGTGCCAGCAGCTTAAGGGACTGGACAAAGGATACGCAGTATTTT.

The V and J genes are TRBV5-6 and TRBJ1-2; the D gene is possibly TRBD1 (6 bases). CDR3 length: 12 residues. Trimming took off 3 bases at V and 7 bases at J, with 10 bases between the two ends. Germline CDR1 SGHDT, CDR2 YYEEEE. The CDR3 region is CASSSQGSGYTF. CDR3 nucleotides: TGTGCCAGCAGCTCCCAGGGGTCTGGCTACACCTTC.

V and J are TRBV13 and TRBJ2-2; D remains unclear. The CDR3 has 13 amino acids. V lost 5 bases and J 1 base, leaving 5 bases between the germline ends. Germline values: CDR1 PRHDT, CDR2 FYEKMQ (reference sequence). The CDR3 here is CASSTGNTGELFF. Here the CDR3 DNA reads TGTGCCAGCAGCACGGGGAACACCGGGGAGCTGTTTTTT.

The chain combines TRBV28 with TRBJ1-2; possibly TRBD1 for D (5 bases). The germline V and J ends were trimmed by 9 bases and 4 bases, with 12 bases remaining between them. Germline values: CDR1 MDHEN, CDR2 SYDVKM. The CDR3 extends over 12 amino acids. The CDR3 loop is CASQGLTYGYTF. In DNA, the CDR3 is TGTGCCAGTCAGGGACTCACCTATGGCTACACCTTC.

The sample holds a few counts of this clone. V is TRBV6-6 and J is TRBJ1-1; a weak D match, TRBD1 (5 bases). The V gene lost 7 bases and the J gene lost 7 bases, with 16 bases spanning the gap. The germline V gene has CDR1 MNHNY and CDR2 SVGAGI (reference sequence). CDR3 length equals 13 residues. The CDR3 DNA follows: TGTGCCAGCACCGAAACCAGGGCTGGTGAAGCTTTCTTT. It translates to CASTETRAGEAFF.

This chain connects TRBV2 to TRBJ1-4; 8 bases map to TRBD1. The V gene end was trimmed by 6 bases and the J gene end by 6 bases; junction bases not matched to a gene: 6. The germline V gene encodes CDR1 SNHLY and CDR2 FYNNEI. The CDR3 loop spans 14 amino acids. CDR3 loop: CASSSDRAHEKLFF. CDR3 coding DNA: TGTGCCAGCAGCTCGGACAGGGCGCATGAAAAACTGTTTTTT.

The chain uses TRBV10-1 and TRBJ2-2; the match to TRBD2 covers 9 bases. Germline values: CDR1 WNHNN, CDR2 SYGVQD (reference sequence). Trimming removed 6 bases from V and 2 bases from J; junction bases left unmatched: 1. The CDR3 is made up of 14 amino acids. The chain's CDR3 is CASRAGGNTGELFF. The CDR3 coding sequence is TGCGCCAGCAGAGCGGGAGGAAACACCGGGGAGCTGTTTTTT.

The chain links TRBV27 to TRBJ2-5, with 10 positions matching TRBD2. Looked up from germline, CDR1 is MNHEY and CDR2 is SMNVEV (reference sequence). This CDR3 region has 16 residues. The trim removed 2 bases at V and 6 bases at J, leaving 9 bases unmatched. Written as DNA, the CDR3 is TGTGCCAGCAGTTTACTTACAGCGGGAGGGCCGCAGACCCAGTACTTC. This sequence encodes CASSLLTAGGPQTQYF.